The entry that follows covers one T cell receptor (beta chain) sequence. Antigen specificity is unknown. This entry belongs to a study of T cell clonotyping in hematopoietic cell transplantation. Sequenced by immunoSEQ multiplex PCR; TCRdb stores in-frame clones only, minus some. The table lists about 16,000 clones, 70% to 75% of them singletons. Study-wide results and limits: Pathologically expanded recipient clonotypes increased progressively from day 30 to day 180 as diversity fell. Graft donor and pretransplant recipient Inverse Simpson Index values predicted broader posttransplant TCR diversity. Few recipient clonotypes overlapped donors; over 95% were de novo at given depth. No sorting was done, leaving CD4 and CD8 contributions mixed.

This clonotype was sampled from a woman aged 60-70 years in good health. Some clones in this sample may be carry-over from other donors' samples. The sample comprised peripheral blood mononuclear cells.

Here the CDR3 reads CASRGLGASEQFF. The CDR3 DNA reads TGTGCCTCCCGGGGACTAGGTGCGAGTGAGCAGTTCTTC. The chain links TRBV30 to TRBJ2-1, with TRBD2 identical over 8 bases. V trimming: 7 bases; J trimming: 9 bases; junction bases outside the gene matches: 11. Per the germline V gene, CDR1 is GTSNPN and CDR2 is SVGIG (reference sequence). This CDR3 comprises 13 residues.